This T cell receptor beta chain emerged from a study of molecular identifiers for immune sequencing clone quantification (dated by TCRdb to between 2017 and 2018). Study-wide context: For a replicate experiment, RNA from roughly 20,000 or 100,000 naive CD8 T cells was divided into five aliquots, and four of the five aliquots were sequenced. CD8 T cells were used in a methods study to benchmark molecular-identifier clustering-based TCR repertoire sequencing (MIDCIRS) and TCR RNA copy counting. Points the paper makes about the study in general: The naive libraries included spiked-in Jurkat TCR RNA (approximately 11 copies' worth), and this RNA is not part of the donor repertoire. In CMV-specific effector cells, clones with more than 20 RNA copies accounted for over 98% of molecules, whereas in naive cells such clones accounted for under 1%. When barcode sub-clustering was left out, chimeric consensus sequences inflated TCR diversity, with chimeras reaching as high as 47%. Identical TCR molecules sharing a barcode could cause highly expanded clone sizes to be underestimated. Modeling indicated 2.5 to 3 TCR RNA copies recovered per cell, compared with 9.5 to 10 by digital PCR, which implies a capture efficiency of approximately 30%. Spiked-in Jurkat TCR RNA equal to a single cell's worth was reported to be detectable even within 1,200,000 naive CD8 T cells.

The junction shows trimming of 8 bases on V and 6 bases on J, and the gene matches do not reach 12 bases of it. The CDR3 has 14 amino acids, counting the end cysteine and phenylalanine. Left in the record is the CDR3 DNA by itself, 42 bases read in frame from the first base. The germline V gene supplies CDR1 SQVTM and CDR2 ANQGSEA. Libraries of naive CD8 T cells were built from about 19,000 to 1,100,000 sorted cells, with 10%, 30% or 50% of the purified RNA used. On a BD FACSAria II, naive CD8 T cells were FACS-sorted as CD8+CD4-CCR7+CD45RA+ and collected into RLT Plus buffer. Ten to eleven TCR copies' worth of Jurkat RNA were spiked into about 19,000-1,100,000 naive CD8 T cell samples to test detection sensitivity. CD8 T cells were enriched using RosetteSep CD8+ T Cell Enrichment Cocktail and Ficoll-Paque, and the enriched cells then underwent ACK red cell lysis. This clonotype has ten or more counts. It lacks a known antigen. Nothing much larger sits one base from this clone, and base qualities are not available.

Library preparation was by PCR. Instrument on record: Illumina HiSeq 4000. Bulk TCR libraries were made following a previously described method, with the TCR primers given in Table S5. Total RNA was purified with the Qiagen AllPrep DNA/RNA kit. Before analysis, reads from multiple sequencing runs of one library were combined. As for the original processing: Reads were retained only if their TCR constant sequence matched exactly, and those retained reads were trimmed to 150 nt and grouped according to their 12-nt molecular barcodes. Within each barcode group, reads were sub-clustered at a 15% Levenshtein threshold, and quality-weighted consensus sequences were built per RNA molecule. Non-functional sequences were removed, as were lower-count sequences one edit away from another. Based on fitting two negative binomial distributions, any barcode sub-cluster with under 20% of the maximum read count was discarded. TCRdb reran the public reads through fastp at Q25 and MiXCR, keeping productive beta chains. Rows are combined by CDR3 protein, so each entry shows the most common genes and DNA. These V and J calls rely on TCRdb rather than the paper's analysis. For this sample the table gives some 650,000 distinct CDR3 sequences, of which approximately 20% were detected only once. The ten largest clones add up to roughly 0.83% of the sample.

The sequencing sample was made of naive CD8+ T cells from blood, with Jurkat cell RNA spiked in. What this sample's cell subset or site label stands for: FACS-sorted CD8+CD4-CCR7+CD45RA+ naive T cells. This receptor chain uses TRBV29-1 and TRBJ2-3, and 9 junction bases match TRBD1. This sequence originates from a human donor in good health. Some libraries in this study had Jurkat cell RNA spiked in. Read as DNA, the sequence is TGCAGCCTCTTTACGGGGACAGGGATTGATACGCAGTATTTT. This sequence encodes CSLFTGTGIDTQYF.